The 27 T cell receptor beta chains below come from one sample, sequenced in a study of blood T cell repertoires in COVID-19. The method was immunoSEQ multiplex PCR; TCRdb's version includes in-frame clones alone and lacks a portion of them. In the table there are about 110,000 clones, roughly 82% of which are singletons. Material for sequencing was peripheral blood. The receptor source for this set is an elderly woman with active or convalescent COVID-19.

This sequence joins TRBV19 and TRBJ2-7; D may be TRBD1 (5 bases). V was cut by 2 bases and J by 0 bases, with 8 bases left in between. This CDR3 comprises 14 residues. Germline-derived CDR1 and CDR2 are LNHDA and SQIVND (reference sequence). CDR3 in DNA: TGTGCCAGTAGTATAAAGGGGATCTCCTACGAGCAGTACTTC. Residues: CASSIKGISYEQYF.

The chain couples TRBV2 to TRBJ2-6, with 7 bases matching TRBD1. CDR1 is SNHLY and CDR2 is FYNNEI in the germline V gene. V lost 4 bases to trimming and J lost 4 bases; unmatched junction nucleotides: 13. The CDR3 consists of 18 residues. The chain's CDR3 is CASSGLRGNYKGANVLTF. DNA for the CDR3: TGTGCCAGCAGTGGCCTCAGGGGGAATTATAAGGGGGCCAACGTCCTGACTTTC.

V gene TRBV15 combines with J gene TRBJ2-1, with 7 positions matching TRBD2. The CDR3 has 16 amino acids. In germline, CDR1 is LNHNV, CDR2 YYDKDF (reference sequence). V lost 3 bases and J lost 2; bases outside the gene matches: 7. CDR3 loop: CATSRQRDYTYNEQFF. The CDR3 region has the DNA TGTGCCACCAGCAGGCAACGGGACTACACCTACAATGAGCAGTTCTTC.

This chain connects TRBV5-1 to TRBJ2-7; the D gene is possibly TRBD2 (5 bases). Germline CDR1 SGHRS, CDR2 YFSETQ. The CDR3 consists of 13 residues. Trimming stripped 1 base from V and 2 bases from J, with 7 bases between. In DNA, the CDR3 is TGCGCCAGCAGCTTGACTAGTCCCTACGAGCAGTACTTC. Translated, it gives CASSLTSPYEQYF.

The V gene is TRBV5-8, the J gene TRBJ1-5, with 7 bases matching TRBD1. Germline CDR1 SGHTS, CDR2 YDEGEE. J gave up 4 bases and V 4 bases, and 8 bases lay outside the gene matches. CDR3 length: 15 amino acids. As DNA, the CDR3 is TGTGCCAGCAGCACGTCCGGGACAGCTAATCAGCCCCAGCATTTT. It yields the protein CASSTSGTANQPQHF.

V gene TRBV13 combines with J gene TRBJ2-2; 10 nucleotides agree with TRBD2. The CDR3 is 16 residues long. V shed 5 bases, J shed 6 bases, and the junction held 9 bases outside the gene matches. The V gene's germline CDR1 is PRHDT and CDR2 FYEKMQ (reference sequence). The CDR3 sequence: CASSPPSGSSSGELFF. The DNA of the CDR3 is TGTGCCAGCAGCCCTCCTAGCGGGAGCTCATCCGGGGAGCTGTTTTTT.

This clone showed up just a few times. CDR3 coding DNA: TGTGCCATCCAGGGCCAGAACCAAGAGACCCAGTACTTC. Translated, it gives CAIQGQNQETQYF. The rearrangement links TRBV10-3 to TRBJ2-5; D may be TRBD1 (5 bases). Germline V lookup: CDR1 ENHRY, CDR2 SYGVKD. CDR3 length: 13 amino acids. V gave up 8 bases and J gave up 0 bases, with 10 bases separating them.

The chain uses TRBV27 and TRBJ2-5; possibly TRBD1 for D (5 bases). The CDR3 extends over 14 amino acids. The V and J ends lost 3 bases and 3 bases respectively, with 11 bases between them. The germline V gene has CDR1 MNHEY and CDR2 SMNVEV (reference sequence). CDR3 loop: CASSFSRVEETQYF. CDR3 DNA: TGTGCCAGCAGTTTTTCCAGGGTTGAAGAGACCCAGTACTTC.

The chain uses TRBV28 and TRBJ2-3; the D gene is possibly TRBD1 (5 bases). CDR1 and CDR2 from the germline V gene are MDHEN and SYDVKM. V lost 6 bases, J lost 7 bases, and 26 bases lay in between. The CDR3 extends over 17 amino acids. CDR3 sequence reads: CASRPRRQFPRANTQYF. The CDR3, as DNA: TGTGCCAGCAGACCACGTAGACAGTTCCCCCGCGCAAATACGCAGTATTTT.

V is TRBV30 and J is TRBJ1-3, with D perhaps TRBD1 (6 bases). The CDR3 loop spans 16 amino acids. V was shortened by 4 bases and J by 2 bases, with 18 bases between the two germline ends. CDR1 and CDR2 (germline): GTSNPN, SVGIG (reference sequence). The CDR3 bases are TGTGCCTGGACCCCAAGGGGGGGATCCACTGGAAACACCATATATTTT. This encodes CAWTPRGGSTGNTIYF.

This sequence joins TRBV12-3 or TRBV12-4 and TRBJ1-1; no definite D call. The V and J ends lost 2 bases and 10 bases respectively, with 14 bases between them. The CDR3 has 13 amino acids. DNA of the CDR3: TGTGCCAGCAGTTTACGTAGTGACGGAGGAGCTTTCTTT. Protein: CASSLRSDGGAFF.

J is TRBJ2-1 and V is TRBV7-9; TRBD2 aligns across 11 bases. CDR1 and CDR2 (germline): SEHNR, FQNEAQ (reference sequence). J gave up 5 bases and V 5 bases, and 5 bases lay outside the gene matches. The CDR3 runs 15 residues. CDR3: CASSTRLAGNNEQFF. The CDR3 DNA sequence: TGTGCCAGCAGCACCCGACTAGCGGGAAACAATGAGCAGTTCTTC.

Concerning this clone itself: This sample also contains other DNA sequences that code for the same CDR3. This sequence joins TRBV28 and TRBJ1-2; no definite D call. V was trimmed by 1 base and J by 4 bases, leaving 4 bases between them. The CDR3 covers 12 residues. Germline CDR1 reads MDHEN; CDR2 reads SYDVKM. The CDR3 DNA is TGTGCCAGCAGTTTATCGGGCTATGGCTACACCTTC. Translation gives CASSLSGYGYTF.

The chain links TRBV11-3 to TRBJ2-3; TRBD2 matches at 7 bases. V was clipped by 1 base and J by 5 bases; unmatched bases: 6. Germline V lookup: CDR1 SGHNT, CDR2 YENEEA. The CDR3 is 15 residues long. CDR3 in amino acids: CASSLGGRAGDTQYF. CDR3 nucleotide sequence: TGTGCCAGCAGCTTAGGAGGGAGGGCCGGAGATACGCAGTATTTT. The full variable domain, in which reference TRBV11-3 and TRBJ2-3 provide the parts outside the CDR3, is EAGVVQSPRYKIIEKKQPVAFWCNPISGHNTLYWYLQNLGQGPELLIRYENEEAVDDSQLPKDRFSAERLKGVDSTLKIQPAELGDSAVYLCASSLGGRAGDTQYFGPGTRLTVL.

The chain carries TRBV6-6 and TRBJ2-3; no definite D call. CDR1 and CDR2 from the germline V gene are MNHNY and SVGAGI (reference sequence). V shed 0 bases and J shed 6 bases, with 7 bases lying between them. The CDR3 runs to 13 residues. In DNA, the CDR3 is TGTGCCAGCAGTTACTCGAGATTTGATACGCAGTATTTT. This translates into CASSYSRFDTQYF.

The chain joins TRBV6-5 to TRBJ1-5; 8 positions agree with TRBD1. The V gene end was trimmed by 0 bases and the J gene end by 3 bases; junction bases not matched to a gene: 4. The CDR3 is 16 amino acids. Germline V CDR1 and CDR2: MNHEY, SVGAGI. The DNA of the CDR3 is TGTGCCAGCAGTTACTCAAGGACAGGGTTCAATCAGCCCCAGCATTTT. This encodes CASSYSRTGFNQPQHF.

The chain couples TRBV6-1 to TRBJ2-7, with a weak D call TRBD1 (5 bases). The V end was cut by 0 bases, the J end by 4 bases, with 10 bases between. Germline CDR1 is MNHNS and CDR2 is SASEGT. CDR3 size: 14 residues. The CDR3 protein is CASSEAGVVYEQYF. As DNA, the CDR3 is TGTGCCAGCAGTGAAGCAGGGGTCGTGTACGAGCAGTACTTC.

This clone was seen a single time. This CDR3 is CASSPAGTASHEQYF. The CDR3 nucleotides read TGTGCCAGCAGCCCAGCCGGGACTGCATCCCACGAGCAGTACTTC. The rearrangement joins TRBV9 to TRBJ2-7; tentatively, D is TRBD2 (6 bases). Germline CDR1 is SGDLS and CDR2 is YYNGEE. The V gene lost 4 bases and the J gene lost 5 bases, with 19 bases spanning the gap. CDR3 length: 15 amino acids.

This clone was seen more than once but under ten times. The chain is built from TRBV15 and TRBJ2-3; D may be TRBD2 (5 bases). V gave up 3 bases and J gave up 4 bases, with 11 bases separating them. Per the germline V gene, CDR1 is LNHNV and CDR2 is YYDKDF (reference sequence). This CDR3 contains 14 residues. The CDR3 here is CATSSPGSPDTQYF. The CDR3 bases are TGTGCCACCAGCAGCCCTGGGAGTCCAGATACGCAGTATTTT.

The CDR3 sequence: CASKLAASGTQYF. Written as DNA, the CDR3 is TGTGCCAGTAAGTTGGCCGCCTCTGGGACCCAGTACTTC. This rearrangement joins TRBV19 to TRBJ2-5; D gene uncertain. The CDR3 contains 13 residues. The ends were cut back, 7 bases at V and 7 bases at J, with 16 bases in the middle. Germline V gives CDR1 LNHDA, CDR2 SQIVND (reference sequence).

V usage is TRBV6-1 and J usage is TRBJ1-2; D remains unclear. The CDR3 has 13 residues. Trimming removed 1 base at V and 4 bases at J, with 7 bases between. Germline CDR1 is MNHNS and CDR2 is SASEGT. Here the CDR3 DNA reads TGTGCCAGCAGTGAAGACAAGATCTATGGCTACACCTTC. The encoded protein is CASSEDKIYGYTF.

The V gene is TRBV5-6, the J gene TRBJ2-3; D is ambiguous. This CDR3 region has 13 residues. The germline V gene has CDR1 SGHDT and CDR2 YYEEEE. V was clipped by 0 bases and J by 4 bases, with 6 bases between them. The CDR3 nucleotides are TGTGCCAGCAGCTTGGAGGCGGCAGATACGCAGTATTTT. This sequence encodes CASSLEAADTQYF.

The chain couples TRBV5-1 to TRBJ1-3; 8 nucleotides line up with TRBD1. The CDR3 covers 14 residues. CDR1 SGHRS and CDR2 YFSETQ come from the germline V gene. V trimming: 4 bases; J trimming: 6 bases; junction bases outside the gene matches: 6. For the CDR3, the DNA is TGCGCCAGCAGCGCGGGACAGGAAGTAAACACCATATATTTT. Translated: CASSAGQEVNTIYF.

The CDR3 coding sequence is TGTGCCAGCAGCCCAAGGACAGGGATGCTCCACGAGCAGTACTTC. It specifies CASSPRTGMLHEQYF. J is TRBJ2-7 and V is TRBV11-2, with 8 bases aligning to TRBD1. Germline CDR1 and CDR2: SGHAT and FQNNGV. The CDR3 runs 15 residues. The trim removed 5 bases at V and 5 bases at J, leaving 11 bases unmatched.

The rearrangement uses TRBV19 and TRBJ2-1; perhaps TRBD1 as D (6 bases). The CDR3 runs to 14 residues. Germline loops: CDR1 LNHDA, CDR2 SQIVND (reference sequence). Trimming left V 6 bases short and J 7 bases short, with 16 bases between. CDR3 sequence: CASRGTGRNNEQFF. CDR3 bases: TGTGCCAGTAGGGGCACAGGGCGGAATAATGAGCAGTTCTTC.

The gene calls are TRBV7-2 and TRBJ2-7, with a possible D match to TRBD2 (5 bases). Trimming cost V 5 bases and J 1 base, with 9 bases left between them. The length of the CDR3 is 13 residues. Germline V gives CDR1 SGHTA, CDR2 FQGNSA. The CDR3 loop is CASSPDWSYEQYF. In nucleotides, the CDR3 is TGTGCCAGCAGCCCGGACTGGTCCTACGAGCAGTACTTC.

The chain couples TRBV7-9 to TRBJ2-1; 7 bases are a match to TRBD2. Germline V gene lookup returns CDR1 SEHNR and CDR2 FQNEAQ (reference sequence). With 2 bases clipped from V and 2 bases from J, the junction kept 15 bases outside the gene matches. The CDR3 spans 19 residues. The CDR3 coding sequence is TGTGCCAGCAGCTTACTTTTCGCGGTCCGACTAGCCGCCTACAATGAGCAGTTCTTC. Its translation is CASSLLFAVRLAAYNEQFF.